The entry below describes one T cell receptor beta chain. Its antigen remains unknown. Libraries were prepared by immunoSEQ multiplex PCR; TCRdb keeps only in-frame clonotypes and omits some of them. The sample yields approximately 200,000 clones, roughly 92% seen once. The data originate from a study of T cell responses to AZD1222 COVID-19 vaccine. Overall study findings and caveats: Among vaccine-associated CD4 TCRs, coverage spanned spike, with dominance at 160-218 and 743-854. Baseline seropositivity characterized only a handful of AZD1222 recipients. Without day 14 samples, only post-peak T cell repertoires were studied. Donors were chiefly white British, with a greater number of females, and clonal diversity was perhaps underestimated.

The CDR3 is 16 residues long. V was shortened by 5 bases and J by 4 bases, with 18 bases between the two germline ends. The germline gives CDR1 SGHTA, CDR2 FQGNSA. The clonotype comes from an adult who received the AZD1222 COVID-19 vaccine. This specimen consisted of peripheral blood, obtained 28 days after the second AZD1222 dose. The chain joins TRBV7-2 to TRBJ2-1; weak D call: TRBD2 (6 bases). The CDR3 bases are TGTGCCAGCAGCCCCCAAAGAGGTAGCGGTTACAATGAGCAGTTCTTC. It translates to CASSPQRGSGYNEQFF.